This T cell receptor beta chain came from a study of beta chain features in type 1 diabetes. Every isolated RNA sample was fully reverse transcribed, so sequencing captured expressed TCRB transcripts. Using immunoSEQ multiplex PCR, the repertoire was profiled, and TCRdb retains in-frame clones only, with some absent. The sample contains roughly 730,000 clones, roughly 13% of which appear only once. Study observations and caveats: Sampled from patients, naive, central memory and Treg TCRB repertoires appeared more similar than those sampled from healthy donors. People with Type 1 diabetes carried modestly yet significantly shorter TCRB CDR3s in all four CD4+ subsets.

Details on this clone: Its antigen is still unknown.

The clonotype was recovered from a man aged 18-30 years with type 1 diabetes. The sequencing input was naive CD4+ T cells from blood.

The chain's CDR3 is CANGQPRHYGYTF. In DNA, the CDR3 is TGTGCCAACGGGCAGCCCCGGCACTATGGCTACACCTTC. The gene calls are TRBV21-1 and TRBJ1-2. TRBV21-1 is assigned pseudogene status. The CDR3 loop spans 13 amino acids.